Included here is one TCR beta chain sequence, with context. The antigen is unknown. V lost 3 bases, J lost 4 bases, and 19 bases lay in between. Germline V gene data show CDR1 as SGHRS and CDR2 as YFSETQ. CDR3 length equals 17 residues. This entry comes from a study of response to subunit inactivated influenza vaccine. Study findings and constraints: With each seasonal influenza vaccination, the authors suggested, few new T cells are recruited.

In TCRdb, the RT-PCR reads were re-called with MiXCR into one record per CDR3 protein. The repertoire has roughly 760,000 distinct CDR3 sequences, approximately 22% of them found once; the top ten carry roughly a tenth. The rearrangement joins TRBV5-1 to TRBJ2-2; the D is unclear. The starting material was PBMCs from blood, obtained roughly 5 days after vaccination. This TCR came from a man between 50 and 59 years old who received an inactivated influenza vaccine. The CDR3 loop is CASSSTKGGQFTGELFF. The CDR3 DNA reads as TGCGCCAGCAGCTCGACAAAGGGTGGGCAATTCACCGGGGAGCTGTTTTTT.